The 26 T cell receptor beta chains below all came from one sample that was sequenced in a study of personalized T cell therapy for brain tumors (TCRdb year 2021). Receptor libraries were prepared by the immunoSEQ multiplex PCR assay. An RNeasy Mini Kit was used to extract RNA from the peptide-stimulated T cells, and the extracted RNA was used as input for TCR beta CDR3 sequencing. TCRdb carries this immuneACCESS record with in-frame sequences only. Its versions omit some clonotypes, under half of them owing to an unresolved V gene in the studies checked, with the rest unexplained. In this sample the table shows roughly 2,000 clones, around 21% of which occur a single time. The top ten constitute roughly two fifths of the sample. No cognate antigen is known for these TCRs. Sequenced material: a T cell product expanded with peptides in culture. The receptor source for this set is a human donor with medulloblastoma.

In DNA, the CDR3 is TGTGCCTGCTGTAGAGTAGAGCCCAATGAGCAGTTCTTC. This gives the protein CACCRVEPNEQFF. V and J are TRBV12-3 or TRBV12-4 and TRBJ2-1, with D unclear. The CDR3 sequence is 13 residues long. V lost 11 bases and J 6 bases, leaving 17 bases between the germline ends.

Within the sample, this clone is medium-sized. V usage is TRBV4-1 and J usage is TRBJ2-3; no firm D call. Trimming removed 1 base at V and 5 bases at J, with 13 bases between. Per the germline V gene, CDR1 is MGHRA and CDR2 is YSYEKL. The CDR3 length is 15 residues. Here the CDR3 DNA reads TGCGCCAGCAGCCAAGTAGGCCTGATCCAAGATACGCAGTATTTT. Its protein is CASSQVGLIQDTQYF.

V usage is TRBV27 and J usage is TRBJ2-6; D gene uncertain. Trimming shortened V by 2 bases and J by 4 bases, and 6 bases separated the two germline ends. The CDR3 covers 14 residues. Germline V gene data show CDR1 as MNHEY and CDR2 as SMNVEV (reference sequence). CDR3 protein: CASSLSRGANVLTF. Here the CDR3 DNA reads TGTGCCAGCAGTTTAAGTCGAGGGGCCAACGTCCTGACTTTC.

A note on this clone: An end of the junction does not agree with germline; a read error may underlie this. Within the sample, other DNA sequences also encode this same CDR3. J is TRBJ1-2 and V is TRBV19, with 7 bases identical to TRBD1. Germline loops: CDR1 LNHDA, CDR2 SQIVND (reference sequence). This CDR3 contains 13 residues. The CDR3 spells CASRGGVYYGYTF. The CDR3 DNA follows: TGTGCCAGTAGAGGGGGCGTTTACTATGGCTACACTTTC.

Judged by abundance, this clone is medium-sized. The chain employs TRBV21-1 and TRBJ1-1; the table's D call of TRBD1 was not tested on the DNA. TRBV21-1 is a recognized pseudogene. The CDR3 runs to 15 residues. CDR3 sequence: CASSKGGQGGTEAFF. CDR3 DNA: TGTGCCAGCAGCAAAGGGGGTCAGGGGGGCACTGAAGCTTTCTTT.

The genes are TRBV9 and TRBJ2-5; D might be TRBD2 (5 bases). The V end lost 7 bases, the J end lost 1 base, and 14 bases lay between the germline ends. This CDR3 has 14 residues. CDR1 and CDR2 (germline): SGDLS, YYNGEE. The CDR3 loop reads CASVSSIPQETQYF. The DNA for the CDR3 is TGTGCCAGCGTTTCTAGCATCCCCCAAGAGACCCAGTACTTC.

This clone was counted many times. The rearrangement uses TRBV10-3 and TRBJ2-7, with 10 bases that match TRBD1. From germline, CDR1 is ENHRY and CDR2 SYGVKD. The CDR3 spans 15 residues. V lost 6 bases to trimming and J lost 1 base; unmatched junction nucleotides: 6. The CDR3 here is CAIRGTGEKSYEQYF. CDR3 DNA sequence: TGTGCCATCAGGGGGACAGGGGAGAAGTCCTACGAGCAGTACTTC.

This clone was counted a few times. Given a far larger clone just one base away, this is likely a sequencing read error. The identical CDR3 is also encoded by other nucleotide sequences in the sample. This chain joins TRBV29-1 and TRBJ2-7; D may correspond to TRBD1 or TRBD2 (5 bases each). V gave up 6 bases and J gave up 0 bases, with 12 bases separating them. CDR1 is SQVTM, CDR2 ANQGSEA, per germline. The CDR3 is 13 residues long. CDR3 amino acids: CSVHGGVSYEQYF. The CDR3 DNA reads TGCAGCGTCCATGGGGGTGTCTCCTACGAGCAGTACTTC.

The chain couples TRBV28 to TRBJ1-2, with a tentative D call TRBD1 (5 bases). V lost 5 bases to trimming and J lost 8 bases, with 21 bases between them. Germline-derived CDR1 and CDR2 are MDHEN and SYDVKM. The CDR3 spans 15 residues. For the CDR3, the DNA is TGTGCCAGCAGTCTTATGCAGGGCTTTATCGGGGGCTACACCTTC. It yields the protein CASSLMQGFIGGYTF.

The chain recombines TRBV27 with TRBJ2-1, with D perhaps matching TRBD2 (6 bases). The germline V and J ends were trimmed by 2 bases and 4 bases, with 12 bases remaining between them. This CDR3 region has 15 residues. CDR1 and CDR2 (germline): MNHEY, SMNVEV (reference sequence). The CDR3 DNA sequence: TGTGCCAGCAGTTTAAGCCGGGAGACGTACAATGAGCAGTTCTTC. Translation: CASSLSRETYNEQFF.

This clone counts as large. CDR3 nucleotide sequence: TGTGCCAGCAGCAGAGCCGGGACTTTCCTTTTTGAGCAGTTCTTC. Protein: CASSRAGTFLFEQFF. The V gene is TRBV9, the J gene TRBJ2-1; D is possibly TRBD2 (6 bases). CDR1 SGDLS and CDR2 YYNGEE come from the germline V gene. The V gene lost 4 bases and the J gene lost 9 bases, with 20 bases spanning the gap. CDR3 length equals 15 residues.

The chain employs TRBV27 and TRBJ1-5, with D perhaps matching TRBD1 (5 bases). Germline CDR1 is MNHEY and CDR2 is SMNVEV (reference sequence). The CDR3 has 17 amino acids. Trimming shortened V by 0 bases and J by 5 bases, and 17 bases separated the two germline ends. DNA for the CDR3: TGTGCCAGCAGTTTATCGAGCGCAGGGCCACTTTATCAGCCCCAGCATTTT. Amino acids: CASSLSSAGPLYQPQHF.

V gene TRBV4-1 combines with J gene TRBJ2-3; D may be TRBD1 or TRBD2 (5 bases each). Germline-derived CDR1 and CDR2 are MGHRA and YSYEKL. The CDR3 consists of 16 residues. V was pared by 6 bases and J by 6 bases, with 22 bases between. The CDR3 coding sequence is TGCGCCAGCAGATGGCTACTTGGGGGAAATGCGGATACGCAGTATTTT. Encoded protein: CASRWLLGGNADTQYF.

This clone was detected ten times or more. This chain connects TRBV2 to TRBJ2-7; D ambiguous. Per the germline V gene, CDR1 is SNHLY and CDR2 is FYNNEI. Trimming cost V 1 base and J 9 bases, with 4 bases left between them. This CDR3 comprises 10 residues. The CDR3 DNA reads TGTGCCAGCAGTGAAGAAGGGCAGTACTTC. It specifies CASSEEGQYF.

J is TRBJ2-2 and V is TRBV9; D call uncertain. CDR3 length: 14 amino acids. Germline CDR1 is SGDLS and CDR2 is YYNGEE. Trimming pared 0 bases from V and 6 bases from J, leaving 9 bases between. CDR3 protein: CASSVDIGSGELFF. CDR3 DNA: TGTGCCAGCAGCGTAGATATAGGGTCCGGGGAGCTGTTTTTT.

This clone is labeled hyperexpanded. The rearrangement uses TRBV27 and TRBJ2-1; TRBD2 aligns across 7 bases. CDR3 size: 15 residues. CDR1 and CDR2 (germline): MNHEY, SMNVEV (reference sequence). J lost 2 bases, V lost 9 bases, and 10 bases had no gene match. Written as DNA, the CDR3 is TGTGCCAGTACCCTTGGGGCGGGAGCCTACAATGAGCAGTTCTTC. It yields the protein CASTLGAGAYNEQFF.

The chain recombines TRBV6-5 with TRBJ1-4, with 8 bases fitting TRBD1. The CDR3 is 13 residues long. Germline CDR1 and CDR2: MNHEY and SVGAGI. Germline trimming cut 8 bases from V and 6 bases from J; bases unmatched to any gene: 5. The CDR3 sequence: CASRQGRDEKLFF. The CDR3 DNA follows: TGTGCCAGCCGACAGGGGCGGGATGAAAAACTGTTTTTT.

The chain carries TRBV27 and TRBJ2-7; possible D gene TRBD1, 6 bases. CDR1 MNHEY and CDR2 SMNVEV come from the germline V gene (reference sequence). The V gene lost 10 bases and the J gene lost 2 bases, with 21 bases spanning the gap. The CDR3 runs to 15 residues. CDR3 region: CANLPGHNFTYEQYF. CDR3 in DNA: TGTGCCAATCTTCCGGGACACAATTTTACCTACGAGCAGTACTTC.

Only a few counts were recorded for this clone. This chain uses TRBV5-1 with TRBJ2-1; 7 bases map to TRBD1. Germline V CDR1 and CDR2: SGHRS, YFSETQ. CDR3 size: 17 residues. V shed 0 bases, J shed 2 bases, and the junction held 8 bases outside the gene matches. The CDR3 DNA reads as TGCGCCAGCAGCTTGGCTCCAGGGGGATCGGCCTACAATGAGCAGTTCTTC. Amino acid sequence: CASSLAPGGSAYNEQFF.

The table lists this clone with a few counts. The J gene is TRBJ1-1, the V gene TRBV10-2; D gene ambiguous. This CDR3 contains 14 residues. Between the trimmed V and J ends, which lost 4 bases and 1 base, there was a span of 10 bases. Germline V lookup: CDR1 WSHSY, CDR2 SAAADI. CDR3 sequence reads: CASSGRQGNTEAFF. The CDR3 nucleotides are TGCGCCAGCAGTGGACGGCAAGGGAACACTGAAGCTTTCTTT.

V is TRBV18 and J is TRBJ1-1, with 10 bases aligning to TRBD1. This CDR3 has 15 amino acids. Germline V gene data show CDR1 as KGHSH and CDR2 as LQKENI. J was trimmed by 4 bases and V by 3 bases; bases with no gene match: 5. In DNA, the CDR3 is TGTGCCAGCTCACCCCTCGGGGACAGGGGCACTGAAGCTTTCTTT. Translating gives CASSPLGDRGTEAFF. The complete variable domain, with remaining parts taken from reference TRBV18 and TRBJ1-1, reads NAGVMQNPRHLVRRRGQEARLRCSPMKGHSHVYWYRQLPEEGLKFMVYLQKENIIDESGMPKERFSAEFPKEGPSILRIQQVVRGDSAAYFCASSPLGDRGTEAFFGQGTRLTVV.

Points on this clone: Mismatch with germline at one junction end may stem from a read error. The chain couples TRBV29-1 to TRBJ2-7; 7 bases agree with TRBD2. The CDR3 runs 13 residues. From germline, CDR1 is SQVTM and CDR2 ANQGSEA. The CDR3 coding sequence is TGCAGCTTCCATGGGGGGGTCTCCTACGATCAGTACTTC. It is translated as CSFHGGVSYDQYF.

This clone ranks as medium-sized. The chain recombines TRBV4-1 with TRBJ2-7; possible D gene TRBD2, 6 bases. CDR3 length: 15 residues. Germline CDR1 MGHRA, CDR2 YSYEKL. Trimming cost V 3 bases and J 2 bases, with 14 bases left between them. In DNA, the CDR3 is TGCGCCAGCAGCCAGATCGCGGGGTTCACCTACGAGCAGTACTTC. Translating gives CASSQIAGFTYEQYF.

Comment on this clone: It differs at one base from a far larger clone, so likely a read error. J is TRBJ2-5 and V is TRBV4-1; possibly TRBD2 for D (7 bases). CDR1 MGHRA and CDR2 YSYEKL come from the germline V gene. The CDR3 extends over 15 amino acids. The DNA of the CDR3 is TGCGCCCGCAGCCAAGGGGGGGGGCCTCAAGAGACCCAGTACTTC. This sequence encodes CARSQGGGPQETQYF.

This clone was detected a few times. This rearrangement joins TRBV10-2 to TRBJ1-5; D unclear. This CDR3 region has 14 residues. Trimming removed 6 bases at V and 11 bases at J, with 20 bases between. CDR1 WSHSY and CDR2 SAAADI come from the germline V gene. CDR3 coding DNA: TGCGCCAGCAGCCACTGGACCTATTCCGCCGCCCAGCATTTT. It specifies CASSHWTYSAAQHF.

This clone was detected many times. The V and J genes are TRBV4-1 and TRBJ2-7, with 7 nucleotides matching TRBD1. There are 16 residues in the CDR3. The V and J ends lost 1 base and 4 bases, in that order; junction bases with no gene match: 10. From germline, CDR1 is MGHRA and CDR2 YSYEKL. The DNA for the CDR3 is TGCGCCAGCAGCCAAGTGAAAACAGGGGACCTTTACGAGCAGTACTTC. Translating it yields CASSQVKTGDLYEQYF.